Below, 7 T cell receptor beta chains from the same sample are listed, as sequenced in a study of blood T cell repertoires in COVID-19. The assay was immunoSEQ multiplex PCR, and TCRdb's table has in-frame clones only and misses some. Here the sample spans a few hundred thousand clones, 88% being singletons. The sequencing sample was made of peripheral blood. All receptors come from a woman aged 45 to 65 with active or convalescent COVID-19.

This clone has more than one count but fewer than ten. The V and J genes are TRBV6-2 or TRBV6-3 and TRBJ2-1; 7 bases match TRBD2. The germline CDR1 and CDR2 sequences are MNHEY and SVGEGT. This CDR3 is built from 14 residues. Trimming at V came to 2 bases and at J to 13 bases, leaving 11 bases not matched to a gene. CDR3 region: CASSYSGAGVAQFF. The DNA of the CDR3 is TGTGCCAGCAGTTACAGTGGTGCGGGAGTGGCTCAGTTCTTC.

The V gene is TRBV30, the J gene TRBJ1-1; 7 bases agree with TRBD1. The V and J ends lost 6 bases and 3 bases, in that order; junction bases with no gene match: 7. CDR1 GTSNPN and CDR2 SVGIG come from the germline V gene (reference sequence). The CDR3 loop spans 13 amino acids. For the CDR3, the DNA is TGTGCCTGCCAGGGGGAGCGCGACACTGAAGCTTTCTTT. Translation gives CACQGERDTEAFF.

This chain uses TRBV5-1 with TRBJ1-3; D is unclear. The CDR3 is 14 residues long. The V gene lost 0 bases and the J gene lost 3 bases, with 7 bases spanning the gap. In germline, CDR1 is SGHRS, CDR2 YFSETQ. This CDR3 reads CASSLGQFGNTIYF. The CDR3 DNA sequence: TGCGCCAGCAGCTTGGGGCAGTTTGGAAACACCATATATTTT.

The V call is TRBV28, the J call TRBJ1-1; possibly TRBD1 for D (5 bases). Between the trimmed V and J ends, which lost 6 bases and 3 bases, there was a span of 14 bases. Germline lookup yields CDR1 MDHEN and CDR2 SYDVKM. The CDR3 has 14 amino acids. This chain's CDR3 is CASSSNGGDTEAFF. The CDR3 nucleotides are TGTGCCAGCAGCTCCAATGGGGGGGACACTGAAGCTTTCTTT.

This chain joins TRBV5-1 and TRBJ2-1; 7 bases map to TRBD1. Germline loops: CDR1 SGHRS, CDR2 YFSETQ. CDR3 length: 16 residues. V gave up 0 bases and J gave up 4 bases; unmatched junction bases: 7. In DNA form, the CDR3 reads TGCGCCAGCAGCTTGGAGGGGGCTTTTAGTTACAATGAGCAGTTCTTC. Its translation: CASSLEGAFSYNEQFF.

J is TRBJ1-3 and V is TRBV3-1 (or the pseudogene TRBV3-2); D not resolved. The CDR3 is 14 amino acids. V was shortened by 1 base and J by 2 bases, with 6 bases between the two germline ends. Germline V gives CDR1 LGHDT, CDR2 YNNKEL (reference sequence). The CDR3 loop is CASSQGGAGNTIYF. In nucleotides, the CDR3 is TGTGCCAGCAGCCAAGGCGGGGCTGGAAACACCATATATTTT.

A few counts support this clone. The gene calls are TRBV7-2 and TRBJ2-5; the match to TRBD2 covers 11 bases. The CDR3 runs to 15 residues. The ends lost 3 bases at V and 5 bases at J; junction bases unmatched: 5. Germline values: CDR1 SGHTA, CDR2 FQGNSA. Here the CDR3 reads CASSFPTSGVETQYF. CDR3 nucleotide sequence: TGTGCCAGCAGCTTCCCGACTAGCGGGGTCGAGACCCAGTACTTC.